These 2 T cell receptor beta chains originate from one sample sequenced in a study of T cell responses to AZD1222 COVID-19 vaccine (dated by TCRdb to the early 2020s). Libraries were built with the immunoSEQ multiplex PCR assay. The table comes from immuneACCESS by way of TCRdb, which keeps in-frame sequences with V and J called. Part of the clones is missing from these tables; in studies checked, under half for an unresolved V gene and the rest for unknown reasons. This sample comprises around 120,000 clones, 92% of them detected only once. The ten most abundant clones make up 13% to 15% of the sample. In light of the paper, this sample's time point label describes: baseline before first vaccination. Sequences were derived from peripheral blood, sampled on day 0 of AZD1222 vaccination. The receptor set was obtained from an adult in good health.

CDR3 bases: TGTGCCAGCTCACCACAGGGAGGGGAGACCCAGTACTTC. Translating gives CASSPQGGETQYF. The chain uses TRBV18 and TRBJ2-5, with TRBD2 matching over 7 bases. Germline V CDR1 and CDR2: KGHSH, LQKENI. Trimming removed 1 base from V and 5 bases from J; junction bases left unmatched: 1. This CDR3 comprises 13 residues.

V usage is TRBV9 and J usage is TRBJ1-3; unclear D gene. The CDR3 is 13 amino acids. CDR1 is SGDLS, CDR2 YYNGEE, per germline. V lost 4 bases, J lost 0 bases, and 5 bases lay in between. The CDR3 bases are TGTGCCAGCAGCTCGAGCTCTGGAAACACCATATATTTT. It specifies CASSSSSGNTIYF.